Listed below are T cell receptor beta chains from one sample, sequenced in a study of metastatic and nonmetastatic thyroid tumors. TCRdb re-analyzed the PCR reads using MiXCR. In the table there are about 19,000 clones, 30% to 35% of which are singletons. Sequenced: adjacent normal tissue. These receptors were taken from a female donor with papillary thyroid cancer or a benign thyroid nodule (not recorded which). Some clones in this sample may be carry-over from other donors' samples. Both conserved end residues are part of each CDR3. D genes are given only for firm matches. Where a row states a size, it is once, few, many or the class of an expanded clone; other rows omit it.

clone_size j_call d_call v_call cdr3_nt cdr3_aa
- TRBJ1-1 - TRBV6-1 TGTGCCAGCACGCGCGTCTCTTGGAACACTGAAGCTTTCTTT CASTRVSWNTEAFF
medium-sized TRBJ1-3 TRBD1 TRBV5-8 TGTGCCAGCAGCGTACAGGGGTTCCGATCTGGAAACACCATATATTTT CASSVQGFRSGNTIYF
few TRBJ1-5 TRBD1 TRBV6-1 TGTGCCAGCAGCGACAGGGTGGTGGGGCCCCAGCATTTT CASSDRVVGPQHF
many TRBJ1-2 - TRBV6-1 TGTGCCAGCAGTCCCCGAGGGTTCGGCTACACCTTC CASSPRGFGYTF
medium-sized TRBJ1-2 TRBD1 TRBV10-3 TGTGCCATCGGGACAGGGCTCTATGGCTACACCTTC CAIGTGLYGYTF
- TRBJ2-7 TRBD1 TRBV13 TGTGCCAGCACTTCGACAGGGGGATTATCCTACGAGCAGTACTTC CASTSTGGLSYEQYF
- TRBJ1-5 TRBD1 TRBV11-3 TGTGCCAGCAGCTTAAGAGGTCGAGGGGGCGATCAGCCCCAGCATTTT CASSLRGRGGDQPQHF
- TRBJ2-2 - TRBV5-1 TGCGCCAGCAGCTCACACTTCACCGGGGAGCTGTTTTTT CASSSHFTGELFF
- TRBJ2-7 - TRBV20-1 TGCAGTGCGCCCTCAGGGCCCGAGCAGTACTTC CSAPSGPEQYF
- TRBJ1-1 - TRBV12-3/TRBV12-4 TGTGCCAGCAGTAGGGGAGAAGGCACTGAAGCTTTCTTT CASSRGEGTEAFF
many TRBJ1-5 - TRBV27 TGTGCCAGCAGAAAGGGGGGCAGGGATAGCAATCAGCCCCAGCATTTT CASRKGGRDSNQPQHF
- TRBJ2-7 TRBD1 TRBV9 TGTGCCAGCAGCTACGGGACAGGTTCTAGGGAGCAGTACTTC CASSYGTGSREQYF
many TRBJ1-1 - TRBV11-2 TGTGCCAGCAGCGGCCGGGACTCTGATTTT CASSGRDSDF
- TRBJ2-5 TRBD2 TRBV11-1 TGTGCCAGCAGCTTGCTAGCGGGAGGGCCGGGGGAGACCCAGTACTTC CASSLLAGGPGETQYF
few TRBJ1-2 TRBD1 TRBV6-1 TGTGCCAGCAAGAACCGACAGGGAGGAAACTTTAACTATGGCTACACCTTC CASKNRQGGNFNYGYTF
few TRBJ2-5 TRBD2 TRBV6-2/TRBV6-3 TGTGCCAGCAGTTACCGCGGGAGGGAGACCCAGTACTTC CASSYRGRETQYF
- TRBJ2-3 TRBD2 TRBV3-1 TGTGCCAGCAGCCAAGATTTGAATGGCGGGAGAGGAGATACGCAGTATTTT CASSQDLNGGRGDTQYF
few TRBJ2-1 - TRBV6-2/TRBV6-3 TGTGCCAGCAACAGCAACCGGGACTACAATGAGCAGTTCTTC CASNSNRDYNEQFF
few TRBJ2-7 - TRBV27 TGTGCCAGCAGTTTAGGGAATGGACAGTCCGAGCAGTACTTC CASSLGNGQSEQYF
many TRBJ1-5 - TRBV20-1 TGCAGTGCCCCGCGGGGAGGGGATCAGCCCCAGCATTTT CSAPRGGDQPQHF
- TRBJ2-3 - TRBV4-2 TGTGCCAGCAGCCAAGACAGGGGCCCAGATACGCAGTATTTT CASSQDRGPDTQYF
once TRBJ1-1 TRBD1 TRBV11-2 TGTGCCAGCAGCTTGACCGGGACAGGGCCACTCAACACTGAAGCTTTCTTT CASSLTGTGPLNTEAFF
- TRBJ2-7 - TRBV12-3/TRBV12-4 TGTGCCAGCAGTGTAAGCGGCTACGGTTTCTCCTACGAGCAGTACTTC CASSVSGYGFSYEQYF
few TRBJ2-3 TRBD2 TRBV12-3/TRBV12-4 TGTGCCAGCAGCGGCGTCCGGACTAGCGGGAGCACAGATACGCAGTATTTT CASSGVRTSGSTDTQYF
many TRBJ2-7 - TRBV11-2 TGTGCCAGCAGCTTAGATCCTTCCTACGAGCAGTACTTC CASSLDPSYEQYF
few TRBJ1-2 - TRBV12-3/TRBV12-4 TGTGCCAGCAGGTTTAACTATGGCTACACCTTC CASRFNYGYTF
- TRBJ2-5 - TRBV7-7 TGTGCCAGCAGCTACAGTGTGGGGGGGCAAGAGACTGAGTACTTC CASSYSVGGQETEYF
medium-sized TRBJ2-5 TRBD2 TRBV15 TGTGCCACCAGCAGGGGTCGGGGGGGCCGGCAGACCCAGTACTTC CATSRGRGGRQTQYF
- TRBJ1-2 TRBD1 TRBV30 TGTGCCTGGACCGAAAAATACAGGGGAAGGATGGTACGCTACACCTTC CAWTEKYRGRMVRYTF
- TRBJ2-7 TRBD2 TRBV5-4 TGTGCCAGCAGCTTGGACGGACTAGCGGGAGCTATCCACGAGCAGTACTTC CASSLDGLAGAIHEQYF
few TRBJ2-7 - TRBV12-3/TRBV12-4 TGTGCCAGCAGCGGACGGGACGGACCCTACGAGCAGTACTTC CASSGRDGPYEQYF
- TRBJ1-2 - TRBV4-1 TGCGCCAGCAGCCAAGAAGTACGGCAGTATGGCTACACCTTC CASSQEVRQYGYTF
many TRBJ1-1 - TRBV5-8 TGTGCCAGCAGCTTGGCCCCCGCAGGGCGCCCTACTGAAGCTTTCTTT CASSLAPAGRPTEAFF
- TRBJ1-6 - TRBV11-2 TGTGCCAGCAGCTTATGGGGGGGGCCCCTCCACTTT CASSLWGGPLHF
few TRBJ2-7 TRBD2 TRBV27 TGTGCCAGCAGTTCTCCCTCGACTAGCGGGAACCTCTACGAGCAGTACTTC CASSSPSTSGNLYEQYF
- TRBJ2-3 TRBD2 TRBV9 TGTGCCAGCAGCTTAGGGACTAGCAATAAGGCAGATACGCAGTATTTT CASSLGTSNKADTQYF
medium-sized TRBJ2-3 TRBD2 TRBV5-1 TGCGCCAGCAGCGTGGAGCGGGGTGGGGATACGCAGTATTTT CASSVERGGDTQYF
once TRBJ1-5 - TRBV19 TGTGCCAGTAGTAGTACGAGCGTTTCTTCGTGGCAGCCCCAGCATTTT CASSSTSVSSWQPQHF
few TRBJ2-7 - TRBV6-2/TRBV6-3 TGTGCCAGCAGTTACTCGGGGGAAAGCTCCTACGAGCAGTACTTC CASSYSGESSYEQYF
few TRBJ2-3 - TRBV19 TGTGCCAGTAGTATCCCCAGGGGATCCACAGATACGCAGTATTTT CASSIPRGSTDTQYF
- TRBJ2-5 - TRBV2 TGTGCCAGCAGCGCCCGGGACTCCGAGACCCAGTACTTC CASSARDSETQYF
- TRBJ2-2 - TRBV30 TGTGCCTGGAAGGGCAGTTGGAGGGCCCTCACCGGGGAGCTGTTTTTT CAWKGSWRALTGELFF
medium-sized TRBJ2-7 - TRBV6-1 TGTGCCAGCAGCCCAGACGCTGGGAAGCAGTACTTC CASSPDAGKQYF
few TRBJ2-3 TRBD2 TRBV6-5 TGTGCCCGCAGTTACTTGCGGGGGGGCAGGGATAGTCAGTATTTT CARSYLRGGRDSQYF
- TRBJ1-1 - TRBV30 TGTGCCTGGAGTGCCAGTGGGGCAATCACTGAAGCTTTCTTT CAWSASGAITEAFF
- TRBJ2-3 TRBD2 TRBV6-2/TRBV6-3 TGTGCCAGCAGGACAGCGGGAGAGGCAGATACGCAGTATTTT CASRTAGEADTQYF
many TRBJ2-7 - TRBV6-2/TRBV6-3 TGTGCCAGCAGTTGGTCAGGGATTTCCTACGAGCAGTACTTC CASSWSGISYEQYF
- TRBJ1-3 - TRBV11-2 TGTGCCAGCAGCTTAGAACAGGGAGGCCGAGGAAACACCATATATTTT CASSLEQGGRGNTIYF
- TRBJ1-2 - TRBV14 TGTGCCAGCAGCTTGGGAGGAGAGTATGGCTACACCTTC CASSLGGEYGYTF
- TRBJ1-1 - TRBV7-2 TGTGCCAGCAGCTCCTACCAGGACAGGAACACTGAAGCTTTCTTT CASSSYQDRNTEAFF
few TRBJ1-1 - TRBV10-1 TGCGCCAGCAGGAGGCAGGGGAACACTGAAGCTTTCTTT CASRRQGNTEAFF
few TRBJ1-5 - TRBV10-3 TGTGCCATCAGTGATGGGCAGGGAGGACAGCCCCAGCATTTT CAISDGQGGQPQHF
- TRBJ1-5 TRBD1 TRBV19 TGTGCCAGTGCCGGGACAGGGGGCAGTCAGCCCCAGCATTTT CASAGTGGSQPQHF
large TRBJ1-2 - TRBV30 TGTGCCTGGAGTATGGGGGTTGACAGCTATGGCTACACCTTC CAWSMGVDSYGYTF
once TRBJ2-3 - TRBV11-2 TGTGCCAGCAGCCTGGGACCGTTTCCGGAGCAGAGCACAGATACGCAGTATTTT CASSLGPFPEQSTDTQYF